Listed below are T cell receptor beta chains from one sample, sequenced in a study of OX40 agonist ivuxolimab in advanced cancers. Assay used: immunoSEQ multiplex PCR; TCRdb lists only in-frame clones, some missing. The table lists 35,000 or so clones, about four fifths of them singletons. Sequencing used CD4+ or CD8+ T cells sorted from blood, obtained in a trial of the OX40 agonist ivuxolimab. These receptors originate from an adult with an advanced solid tumor such as melanoma, head and neck, liver or kidney cancer. Both conserved end residues are part of each CDR3. D genes are given only for firm matches. Clone size is shown for a subset of rows, as once, few, many or a class of expanded clone.

TRBJ2-2	TRBV4-3	NA	NA	CASSQVLEVVTGELFF	TGCGCCAGCAGCCAAGTATTAGAGGTGGTTACCGGGGAGCTGTTTTTT
TRBJ2-2	TRBV28	NA	NA	CASNEGVKAGELFF	TGTGCCAGCAATGAGGGGGTAAAAGCCGGGGAGCTGTTTTTT
TRBJ2-3	TRBV14	NA	TRBD2	CASSQGPSNSRGGAYTQYF	TGTGCCAGCAGCCAAGGCCCCTCTAACTCCCGCGGGGGTGCTTATACGCAGTATTTT
TRBJ2-7	TRBV5-4	NA	NA	CASSLRISYEQYF	TGTGCCAGCAGCTTGCGGATATCCTACGAGCAGTACTTC
TRBJ2-7	TRBV4-1	NA	NA	CASSQTGTGEQYF	TGCGCCAGCAGCCAAACAGGGACGGGCGAGCAGTACTTC
TRBJ1-1	TRBV11-3	few	NA	CASSSPGGADTEAFF	TGTGCCAGCAGCTCCCCCGGGGGGGCTGACACTGAAGCTTTCTTT
TRBJ2-7	TRBV10-3	NA	TRBD2	CAISGIGTSGLLEQYF	TGTGCCATCAGTGGGATTGGGACTAGCGGACTTTTGGAGCAGTACTTC
TRBJ2-7	TRBV27	NA	NA	CASSLSGWDNEQYF	TGTGCCAGCAGTTTATCGGGTTGGGACAACGAGCAGTACTTC
TRBJ2-3	TRBV19	NA	NA	CASSILGDTQYF	TGTGCCAGTAGTATCCTGGGAGATACGCAGTATTTT
TRBJ1-2	TRBV2	NA	NA	CASSSSVSYTF	TGTGCCAGCAGTTCCTCCGTGAGCTACACCTTC
TRBJ1-1	TRBV4-3	NA	NA	CASSQDPGAGSEAFF	TGCGCCAGCAGCCAAGATCCTGGTGCAGGTAGTGAAGCTTTCTTT
TRBJ2-7	TRBV7-8	NA	NA	CASSYGVSYEQYF	TGTGCCAGCAGCTACGGGGTCTCCTACGAGCAGTACTTC
TRBJ2-5	TRBV11-3	NA	TRBD2	CASSREVQETQYF	TGTGCCAGCAGCCGGGAGGTCCAAGAGACCCAGTACTTC
TRBJ2-5	TRBV4-1	NA	NA	CASSQRIGRVGETQYF	TGCGCCAGCAGCCAAAGAATTGGAAGGGTCGGAGAGACCCAGTACTTC
TRBJ2-3	TRBV6-1	NA	NA	CASIVGSRTDTQYF	TGTGCCAGCATTGTGGGATCGCGCACAGATACGCAGTATTTT
TRBJ1-1	TRBV7-9	NA	NA	CASSFPGSTEAFF	TGTGCCAGCAGCTTTCCGGGTTCCACTGAAGCTTTCTTT
TRBJ1-2	TRBV15	NA	NA	CATSPILEVSYGYTF	TGTGCCACCAGCCCAATCTTGGAGGTTAGCTATGGCTACACCTTC
TRBJ2-7	TRBV6-5	once	NA	CASSPLTWGTYEQYF	TGTGCCAGCAGTCCCCTTACCTGGGGGACCTACGAGCAGTACTTC
TRBJ1-3	TRBV4-2	NA	NA	CASSQDNTRSGNTIYF	TGTGCCAGCAGCCAAGATAACACCCGCTCTGGAAACACCATATATTTT
TRBJ1-2	TRBV6-1	few	NA	CASSESGTGYGYTF	TGTGCCAGCAGTGAATCCGGGACGGGCTATGGCTACACCTTC
TRBJ1-1	TRBV6-5	medium-sized	NA	CASSYRQGGYTEAFF	TGTGCCAGCAGTTACCGGCAGGGAGGATATACTGAAGCTTTCTTT
TRBJ2-2	TRBV5-8	NA	TRBD1	CASGDRNTGELFF	TGTGCCAGCGGGGACAGAAACACCGGGGAGCTGTTTTTT
TRBJ2-5	TRBV4-1	NA	TRBD1	CASTPGQGIVETQYF	TGCGCCAGCACCCCGGGACAGGGAATCGTGGAGACCCAGTACTTC
TRBJ2-7	TRBV6-1	NA	TRBD2	CASIVLAGGIYEQYF	TGTGCCAGCATTGTGCTAGCGGGGGGTATTTACGAGCAGTACTTC
TRBJ1-3	TRBV4-1	NA	NA	CASSQSTGSSGNTIYF	TGCGCCAGCAGCCAATCCACAGGTTCCTCTGGAAACACCATATATTTT
TRBJ2-7	TRBV2	NA	NA	CASISNLHEQYF	TGTGCCAGCATCTCGAACCTTCACGAGCAGTACTTC
TRBJ2-2	TRBV9	NA	NA	CASSHPWGGELFF	TGTGCCAGCAGCCACCCATGGGGCGGGGAGCTGTTTTTT
TRBJ1-1	TRBV28	once	NA	CASSLGVGTEAFF	TGTGCCAGCAGTCTAGGGGTGGGCACTGAAGCTTTCTTT
TRBJ2-3	TRBV5-4	NA	TRBD2	CASSLGFAKGLAEGTDTQYF	TGTGCCAGCAGCTTGGGATTTGCTAAGGGACTAGCGGAGGGCACAGATACGCAGTATTTT
TRBJ2-7	TRBV27	NA	NA	CASSRVLPPDEQYF	TGTGCCAGCAGTCGTGTACTACCTCCGGACGAGCAGTACTTC
TRBJ1-1	TRBV19	NA	NA	CASSIRGYSFEAFF	TGTGCCAGTAGTATAAGGGGGTACTCATTTGAAGCTTTCTTT
TRBJ1-5	TRBV2	NA	NA	CASMGEGLQPQHF	TGTGCCAGCATGGGGGAGGGGCTTCAGCCCCAGCATTTT
TRBJ1-5	TRBV7-8	NA	NA	CASSLGAGRNQPQHF	TGTGCCAGCAGCTTAGGGGCAGGGCGAAATCAGCCCCAGCATTTT
TRBJ2-5	TRBV5-6	NA	NA	CASTFGTGQGGTETQYF	TGTGCCAGCACCTTCGGAACAGGACAGGGAGGGACGGAGACCCAGTACTTC
TRBJ2-7	TRBV27	once	NA	CASSLSFQGPYEQYF	TGTGCCAGCAGTTTATCTTTCCAGGGACCCTACGAGCAGTACTTC
TRBJ2-4	TRBV9	once	NA	CASSVGTSKNIQYF	TGTGCCAGCAGCGTAGGGACATCTAAAAACATTCAGTACTTC
TRBJ1-5	TRBV23-1	NA	NA	CASSRPPPGFGQPQHF	TGCGCCAGCAGTCGCCCGCCACCAGGGTTCGGTCAGCCCCAGCATTTT